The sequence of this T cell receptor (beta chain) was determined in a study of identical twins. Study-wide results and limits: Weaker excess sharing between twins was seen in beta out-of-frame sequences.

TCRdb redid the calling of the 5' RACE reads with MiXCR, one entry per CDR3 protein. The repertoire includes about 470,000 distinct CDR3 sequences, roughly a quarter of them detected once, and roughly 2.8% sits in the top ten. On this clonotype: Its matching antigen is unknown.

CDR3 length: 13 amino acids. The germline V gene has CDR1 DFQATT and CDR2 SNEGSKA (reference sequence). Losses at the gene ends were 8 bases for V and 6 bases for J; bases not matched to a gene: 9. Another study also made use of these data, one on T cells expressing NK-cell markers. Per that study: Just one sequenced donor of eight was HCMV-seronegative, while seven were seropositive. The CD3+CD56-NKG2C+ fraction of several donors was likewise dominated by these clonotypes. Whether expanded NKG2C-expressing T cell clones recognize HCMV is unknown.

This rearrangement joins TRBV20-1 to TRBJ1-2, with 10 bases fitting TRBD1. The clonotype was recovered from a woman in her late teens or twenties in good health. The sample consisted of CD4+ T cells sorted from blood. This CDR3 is CSLRDRGGNGYTF. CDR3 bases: TGCAGTCTGCGGGACAGGGGTGGAAATGGCTACACCTTC.